This T cell receptor (beta chain) was retrieved from a study of cytomegalovirus exposure and HLA in healthy donors. Across the whole study: Early released data comprised around 85 million unique TCRs from HLA-typed donors. Whole-study results and caveats: When analyzed later, a missense DCLRE1C variant was found to be linked to TCR beta V- and J-gene trimming. Later on, an analysis found that several of the most significant clusters appeared to be linked to common viral pathogens, which included parvovirus B19.

The PCR ran on 60 Vbeta and 13 Jbeta primers. Method: immunoSEQ multiplex PCR; TCRdb's copy keeps in-frame clones and lacks some. The sample lists more than 95,000 clones, 13% to 15% occurring once. For this clone: No antigen is known for it. Other DNA sequences in this sample translate to the same CDR3.

The CDR3 length is 15 residues. Trimming took off 3 bases at V and 0 bases at J, with 12 bases between the two ends. The germline V gene has CDR1 MNHEY and CDR2 SVGAGI. This sequence originates from a female donor in good health and CMV-seronegative. Sequencing used PBMCs. The V gene is TRBV6-5, the J gene TRBJ2-7; no clear D gene. CDR3: CASSYSPGSSYEQYF. The CDR3 bases are TGTGCCAGCAGTTATTCTCCGGGTTCCTCCTACGAGCAGTACTTC.